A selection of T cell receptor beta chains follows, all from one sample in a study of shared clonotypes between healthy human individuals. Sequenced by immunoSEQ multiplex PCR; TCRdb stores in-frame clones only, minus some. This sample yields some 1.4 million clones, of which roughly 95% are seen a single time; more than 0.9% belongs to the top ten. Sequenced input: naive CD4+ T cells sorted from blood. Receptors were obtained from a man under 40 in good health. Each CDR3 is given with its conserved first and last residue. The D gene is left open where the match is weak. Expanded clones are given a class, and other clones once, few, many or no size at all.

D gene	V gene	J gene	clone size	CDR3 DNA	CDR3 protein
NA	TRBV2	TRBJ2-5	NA	TGTGCCAGCAGACCTACTAGGAAAGAGACCCAGTACTTC	CASRPTRKETQYF
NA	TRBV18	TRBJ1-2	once	TGTGCCAGCTCACCAACGTCACAGTTGAACTATGGCTACACCTTC	CASSPTSQLNYGYTF
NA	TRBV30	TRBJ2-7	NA	TGTGCCTGGAGTGTACAGGGGGGGACCTACGAGCAGTACTTC	CAWSVQGGTYEQYF
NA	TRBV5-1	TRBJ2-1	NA	TGCGCCAGCAGCCCGAGCCTGCGTACAGACAATGAGCAGTTCTTC	CASSPSLRTDNEQFF
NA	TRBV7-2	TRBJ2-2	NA	TGTGCCAGCAGCCGCGAACGGGGACCAATTGGCGGGGAGCTGTTTTTT	CASSRERGPIGGELFF
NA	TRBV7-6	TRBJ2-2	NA	TGTGCCAGCAGCTTAACGATTTTCGCCGGGGAGCTGTTTTTT	CASSLTIFAGELFF
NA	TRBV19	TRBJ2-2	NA	TGTGCCAGTGATCAACTACCGAACACCGGGGAGCTGTTTTTT	CASDQLPNTGELFF
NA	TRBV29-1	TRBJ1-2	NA	TGCAGCCTTAGGGACGGGGGATATGGCTACACCTTC	CSLRDGGYGYTF
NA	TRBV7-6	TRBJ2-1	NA	TGTGCCAGCAGTACCCGACTGTACAATGAGCAGTTCTTC	CASSTRLYNEQFF
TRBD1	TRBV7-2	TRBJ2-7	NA	TGTGCCAGCAGCTTTAGTAGGGGGAGACAGGGGGCGCAATACGAGCAGTACTTC	CASSFSRGRQGAQYEQYF
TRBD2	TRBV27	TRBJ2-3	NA	TGTGCCAGCAGTACGGGCGGGAGGGCCGTTACAGATACGCAGTATTTT	CASSTGGRAVTDTQYF
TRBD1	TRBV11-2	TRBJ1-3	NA	TGTGCCAGCAGCTTAGAATTTTGGGACAGGGGGAAGAGTGGAAACACCATATATTTT	CASSLEFWDRGKSGNTIYF
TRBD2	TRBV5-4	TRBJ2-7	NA	TGTGCCAGCAGCCCCCAAACCCTCGGCGCTAGCGGGATATACGAGCAGTACTTC	CASSPQTLGASGIYEQYF
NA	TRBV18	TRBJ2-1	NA	TGTGCCAGCTCACCACCACGCGAGGCCCTGGGGCAGTTCTTC	CASSPPREALGQFF
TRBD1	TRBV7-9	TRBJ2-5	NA	TGTGCCAGCAGCTTTAGACAGGGGGCGTCGGTCACCCAGTACTTC	CASSFRQGASVTQYF
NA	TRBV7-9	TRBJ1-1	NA	TGTGCCAGCAGCTTAGAGGTTCCAGGGAAAGCTTTCTTT	CASSLEVPGKAFF
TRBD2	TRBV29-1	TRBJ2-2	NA	TGCAGCGTTGCGTTGTTTAGCGGGAGCGGTTCCGGGGAGCTGTTTTTT	CSVALFSGSGSGELFF
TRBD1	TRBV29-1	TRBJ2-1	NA	TGCAGCGTTGGACGGGCCCGGGACAGGAGGTACAATGAGCAGTTCTTC	CSVGRARDRRYNEQFF
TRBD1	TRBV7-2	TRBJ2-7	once	TGTGCCAGCAGCTTAGCGGCAGGACAGGCCAGATCCTACGAGCAGTACTTC	CASSLAAGQARSYEQYF
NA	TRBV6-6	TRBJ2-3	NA	TGTGCCAGCAGTTACTCTTCCCGGGACACAGATACGCAGTATTTT	CASSYSSRDTDTQYF
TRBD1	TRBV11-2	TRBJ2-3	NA	TGTGCCAGCAGCTCGGGACAGGGTTCCCCAGATACGCAGTATTTT	CASSSGQGSPDTQYF
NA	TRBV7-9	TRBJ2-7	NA	TGTGCCAGCAGCTTAAGTAATGTCTACGAGCAGTACTTC	CASSLSNVYEQYF
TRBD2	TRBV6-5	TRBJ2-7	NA	TGTGCCAGCAGTTACTTCGGGGGGGCGGGCGAGCAGTACTTC	CASSYFGGAGEQYF